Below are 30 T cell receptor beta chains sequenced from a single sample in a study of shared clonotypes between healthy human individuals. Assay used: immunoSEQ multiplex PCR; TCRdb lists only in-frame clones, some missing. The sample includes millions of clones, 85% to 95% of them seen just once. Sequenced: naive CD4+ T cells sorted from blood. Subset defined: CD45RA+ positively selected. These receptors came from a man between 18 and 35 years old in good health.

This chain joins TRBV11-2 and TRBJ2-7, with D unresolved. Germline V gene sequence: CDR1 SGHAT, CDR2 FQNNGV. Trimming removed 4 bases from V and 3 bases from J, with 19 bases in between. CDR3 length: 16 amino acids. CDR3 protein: CASSSGRNIINYEQYF. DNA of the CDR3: TGTGCCAGCAGCTCGGGCAGGAACATAATCAACTACGAGCAGTACTTC.

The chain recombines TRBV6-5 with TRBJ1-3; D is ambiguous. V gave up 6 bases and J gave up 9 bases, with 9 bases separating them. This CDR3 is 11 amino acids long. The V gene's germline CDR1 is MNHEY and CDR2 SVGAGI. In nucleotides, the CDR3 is TGTGCCAGCAGGGCTGCGCGCACCATATATTTT. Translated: CASRAARTIYF.

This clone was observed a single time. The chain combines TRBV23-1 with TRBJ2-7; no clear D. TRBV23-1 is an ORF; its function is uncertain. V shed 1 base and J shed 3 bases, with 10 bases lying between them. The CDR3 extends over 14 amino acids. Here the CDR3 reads CASSQLTSGYEQYF. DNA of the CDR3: TGCGCCAGCAGTCAATTGACATCCGGCTACGAGCAGTACTTC.

This chain's CDR3 is CASSVGAGNTEAFF. The CDR3 region has the DNA TGTGCCAGCAGTGTGGGCGCAGGGAACACTGAAGCTTTCTTT. This rearrangement joins TRBV2 to TRBJ1-1; D ambiguous. The CDR3 length is 14 residues. Germline CDR1 is SNHLY and CDR2 is FYNNEI. V shed 4 bases and J shed 1 base, with 10 bases lying between them.

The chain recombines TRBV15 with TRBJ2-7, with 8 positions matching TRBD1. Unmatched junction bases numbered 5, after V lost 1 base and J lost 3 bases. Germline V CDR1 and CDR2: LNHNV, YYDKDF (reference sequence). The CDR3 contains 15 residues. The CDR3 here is CATSRAGTGLYEQYF. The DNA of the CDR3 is TGTGCCACCAGCAGAGCCGGGACAGGACTCTACGAGCAGTACTTC.

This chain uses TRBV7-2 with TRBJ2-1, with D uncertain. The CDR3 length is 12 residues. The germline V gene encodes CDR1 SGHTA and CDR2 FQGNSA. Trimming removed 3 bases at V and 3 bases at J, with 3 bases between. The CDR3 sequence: CASSFGYNEQFF. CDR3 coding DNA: TGTGCCAGCAGCTTTGGCTACAATGAGCAGTTCTTC. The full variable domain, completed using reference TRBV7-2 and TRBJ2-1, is GAGVSQSPSNKVTEKGKDVELRCDPISGHTALYWYRQSLGQGLEFLIYFQGNSAPDKSGLPSDRFSAERTGGSVSTLTIQRTQQEDSAVYLCASSFGYNEQFFGPGTRLTVL.

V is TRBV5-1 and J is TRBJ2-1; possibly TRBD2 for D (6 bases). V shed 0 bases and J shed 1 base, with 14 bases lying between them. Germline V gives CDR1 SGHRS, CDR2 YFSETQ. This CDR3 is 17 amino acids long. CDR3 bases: TGCGCCAGCAGCTTGGAGCAGTTAGCGGTATCCTACAATGAGCAGTTCTTC. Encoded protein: CASSLEQLAVSYNEQFF.

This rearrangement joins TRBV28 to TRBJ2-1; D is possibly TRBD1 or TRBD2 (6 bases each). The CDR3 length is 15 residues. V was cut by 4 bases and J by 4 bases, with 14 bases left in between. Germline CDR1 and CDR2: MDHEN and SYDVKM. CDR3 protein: CASSSILGGYNEQFF. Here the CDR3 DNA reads TGTGCCAGCAGTTCAATTTTAGGGGGGTACAATGAGCAGTTCTTC.

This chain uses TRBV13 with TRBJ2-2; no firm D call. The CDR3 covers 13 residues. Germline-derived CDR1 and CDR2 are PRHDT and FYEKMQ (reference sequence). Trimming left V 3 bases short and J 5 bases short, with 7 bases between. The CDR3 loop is CASSFPHTGELFF. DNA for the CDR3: TGTGCCAGCAGCTTTCCCCATACCGGGGAGCTGTTTTTT.

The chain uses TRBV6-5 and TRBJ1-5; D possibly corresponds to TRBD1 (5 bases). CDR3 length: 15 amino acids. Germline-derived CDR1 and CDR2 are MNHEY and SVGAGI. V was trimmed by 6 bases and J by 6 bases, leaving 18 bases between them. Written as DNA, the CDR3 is TGTGCCAGCAGACCACAGGATAAGCTTAGTCAGCCCCAGCATTTT. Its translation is CASRPQDKLSQPQHF.

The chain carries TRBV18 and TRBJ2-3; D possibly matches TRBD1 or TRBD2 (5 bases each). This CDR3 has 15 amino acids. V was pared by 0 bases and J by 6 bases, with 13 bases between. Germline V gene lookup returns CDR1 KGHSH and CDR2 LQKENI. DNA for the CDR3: TGTGCCAGCTCACCACCGGGACCGGAGGAGGATACGCAGTATTTT. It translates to CASSPPGPEEDTQYF.

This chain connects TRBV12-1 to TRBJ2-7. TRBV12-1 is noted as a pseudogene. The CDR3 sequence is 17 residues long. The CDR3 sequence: CATETAHHEILTYEQYF. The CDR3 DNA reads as TGTGCCACCGAGACGGCTCACCACGAGATTCTAACCTACGAGCAGTACTTC.

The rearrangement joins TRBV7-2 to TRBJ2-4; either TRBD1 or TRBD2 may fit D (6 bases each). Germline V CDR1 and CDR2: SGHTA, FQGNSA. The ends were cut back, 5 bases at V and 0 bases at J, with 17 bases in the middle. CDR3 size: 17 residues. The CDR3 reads CASSPGLGGAAKNIQYF. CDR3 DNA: TGTGCCAGCAGCCCCGGTTTGGGGGGCGCAGCCAAAAACATTCAGTACTTC. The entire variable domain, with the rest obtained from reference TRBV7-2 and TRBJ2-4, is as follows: GAGVSQSPSNKVTEKGKDVELRCDPISGHTALYWYRQSLGQGLEFLIYFQGNSAPDKSGLPSDRFSAERTGGSVSTLTIQRTQQEDSAVYLCASSPGLGGAAKNIQYFGAGTRLSVL.

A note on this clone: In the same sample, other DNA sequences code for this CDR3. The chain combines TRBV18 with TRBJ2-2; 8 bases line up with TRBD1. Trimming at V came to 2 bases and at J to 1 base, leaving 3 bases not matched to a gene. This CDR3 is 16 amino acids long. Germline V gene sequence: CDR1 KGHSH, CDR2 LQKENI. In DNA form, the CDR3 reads TGTGCCAGCTCACCATTCGGACAGGGGAACACCGGGGAGCTGTTTTTT. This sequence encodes CASSPFGQGNTGELFF. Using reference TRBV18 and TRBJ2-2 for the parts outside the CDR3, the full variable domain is NAGVMQNPRHLVRRRGQEARLRCSPMKGHSHVYWYRQLPEEGLKFMVYLQKENIIDESGMPKERFSAEFPKEGPSILRIQQVVRGDSAAYFCASSPFGQGNTGELFFGEGSRLTVL.

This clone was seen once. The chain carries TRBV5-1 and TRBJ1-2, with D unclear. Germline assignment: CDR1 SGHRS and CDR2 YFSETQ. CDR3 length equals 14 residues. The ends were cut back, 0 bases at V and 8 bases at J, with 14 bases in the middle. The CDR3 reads CASSLGGPAWGYTF. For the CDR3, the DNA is TGCGCCAGCAGCTTGGGTGGCCCGGCATGGGGCTACACCTTC.

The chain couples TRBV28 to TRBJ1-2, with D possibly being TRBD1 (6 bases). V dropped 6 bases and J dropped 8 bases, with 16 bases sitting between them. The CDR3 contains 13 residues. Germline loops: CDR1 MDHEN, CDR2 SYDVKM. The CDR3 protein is CASSNRAAVGYTF. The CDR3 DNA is TGTGCCAGCAGCAACAGGGCGGCCGTAGGCTACACCTTC.

The CDR3 nucleotides are TGCGCCAGCAGTCAAGTTGGACTAGCGGGAGTCCGGGGGGAGCAGTACTTC. This gives the protein CASSQVGLAGVRGEQYF. The V and J genes are TRBV23-1 and TRBJ2-7, with 13 bases fitting TRBD2. TRBV23-1 is an ORF; its function is uncertain. CDR3 length: 17 residues. V shed 2 bases and J 7 bases; nucleotides not matched to a gene: 11.

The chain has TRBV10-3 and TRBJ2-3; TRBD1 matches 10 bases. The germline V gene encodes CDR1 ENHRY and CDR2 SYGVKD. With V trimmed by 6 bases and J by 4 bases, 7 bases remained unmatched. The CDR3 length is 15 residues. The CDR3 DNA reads TGTGCCATCAGCCCGGGACAGGGGTTTGCAGATACGCAGTATTTT. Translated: CAISPGQGFADTQYF.

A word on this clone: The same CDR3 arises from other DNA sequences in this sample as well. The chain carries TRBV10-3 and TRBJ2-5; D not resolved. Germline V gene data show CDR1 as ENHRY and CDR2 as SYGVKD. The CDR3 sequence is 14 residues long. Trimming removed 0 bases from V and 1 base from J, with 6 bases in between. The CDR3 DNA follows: TGTGCCATCAGTGAGTCTGGGGTCCAAGAGACCCAGTACTTC. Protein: CAISESGVQETQYF.

The chain's CDR3 is CAWNREGSYEQYF. The CDR3 coding sequence is TGTGCCTGGAACCGGGAGGGATCCTACGAGCAGTACTTC. The chain uses TRBV30 and TRBJ2-5; 8 bases match TRBD2. The J call could be wrong; TRBJ2-7 is a better fit for the DNA end. The germline V gene encodes CDR1 GTSNPN and CDR2 SVGIG (reference sequence). CDR3 length equals 13 residues.

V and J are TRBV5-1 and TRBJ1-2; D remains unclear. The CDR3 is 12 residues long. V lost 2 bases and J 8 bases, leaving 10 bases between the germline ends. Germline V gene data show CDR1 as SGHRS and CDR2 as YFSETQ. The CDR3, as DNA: TGCGCCAGCAGCTTCGACTTGGGCGGCTACACCTTC. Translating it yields CASSFDLGGYTF.

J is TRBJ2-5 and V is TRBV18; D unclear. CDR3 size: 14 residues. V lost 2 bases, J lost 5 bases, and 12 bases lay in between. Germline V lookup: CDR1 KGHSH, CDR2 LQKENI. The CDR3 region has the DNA TGTGCCAGCTCACCAAAACCGACGGTGGAGACCCAGTACTTC. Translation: CASSPKPTVETQYF.

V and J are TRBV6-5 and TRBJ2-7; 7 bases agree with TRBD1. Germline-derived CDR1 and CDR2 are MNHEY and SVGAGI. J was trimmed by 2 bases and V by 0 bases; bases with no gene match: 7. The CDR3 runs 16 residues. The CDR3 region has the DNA TGTGCCAGCAGTTACTCCATCGACAGGGTAACCTACGAGCAGTACTTC. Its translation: CASSYSIDRVTYEQYF.

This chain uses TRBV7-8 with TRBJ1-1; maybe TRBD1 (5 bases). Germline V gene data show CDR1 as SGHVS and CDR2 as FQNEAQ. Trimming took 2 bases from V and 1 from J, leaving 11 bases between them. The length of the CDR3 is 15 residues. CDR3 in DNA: TGTGCCAGCAGCTTAAACTCGCAGGGGAACACTGAAGCTTTCTTT. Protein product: CASSLNSQGNTEAFF. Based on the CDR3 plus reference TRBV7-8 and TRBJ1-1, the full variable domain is GAGVSQSPRYKVAKRGQDVALRCDPISGHVSLFWYQQALGQGPEFLTYFQNEAQLDKSGLPSDRFFAERPEGSVSTLKIQRTQQEDSAVYLCASSLNSQGNTEAFFGQGTRLTVV.

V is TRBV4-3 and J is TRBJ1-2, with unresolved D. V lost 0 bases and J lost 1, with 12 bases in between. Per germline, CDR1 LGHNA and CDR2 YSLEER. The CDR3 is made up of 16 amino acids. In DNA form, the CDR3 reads TGCGCCAGCAGCCAAGAGCTCCACCCCCTTAACTATGGCTACACCTTC. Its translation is CASSQELHPLNYGYTF.

In DNA, the CDR3 is TGTGCCAGCAGTCCCTCTCCCGGGAGCTCCTACGAGCAGTACTTC. Amino acids: CASSPSPGSSYEQYF. J is TRBJ2-7 and V is TRBV6-5, with D perhaps TRBD2 (6 bases). This CDR3 contains 15 residues. Germline CDR1 MNHEY, CDR2 SVGAGI. The ends were cut back, 5 bases at V and 0 bases at J, with 14 bases in the middle.

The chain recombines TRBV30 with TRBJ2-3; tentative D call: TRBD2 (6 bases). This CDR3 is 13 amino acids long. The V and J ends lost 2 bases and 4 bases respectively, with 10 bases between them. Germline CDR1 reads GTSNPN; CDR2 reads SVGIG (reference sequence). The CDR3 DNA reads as TGTGCCTGGAGTTACGGGAGCTCAGATACGCAGTATTTT. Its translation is CAWSYGSSDTQYF.

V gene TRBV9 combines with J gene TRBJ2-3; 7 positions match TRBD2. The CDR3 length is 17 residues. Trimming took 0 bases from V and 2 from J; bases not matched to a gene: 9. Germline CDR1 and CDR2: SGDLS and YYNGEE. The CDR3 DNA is TGTGCCAGCAGCGTAGTAGGAAGGGACTACGACACAGATACGCAGTATTTT. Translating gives CASSVVGRDYDTDTQYF.

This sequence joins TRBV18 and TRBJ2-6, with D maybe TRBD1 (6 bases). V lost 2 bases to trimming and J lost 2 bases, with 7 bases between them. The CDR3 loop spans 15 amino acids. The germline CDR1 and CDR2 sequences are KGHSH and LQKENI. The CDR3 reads CASSPDRTGANVLTF. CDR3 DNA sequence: TGTGCCAGCTCACCAGACAGGACTGGGGCCAACGTCCTGACTTTC.

CDR3 sequence: CASSKQGWGYTF. CDR3 sequence (DNA): TGTGCCAGCAGCAAACAGGGTTGGGGCTACACCTTC. The rearrangement links TRBV11-2 to TRBJ1-2; the D gene is possibly TRBD1 (6 bases). The CDR3 has 12 amino acids. CDR1 is SGHAT, CDR2 FQNNGV, per germline. With 5 bases removed from V and 8 bases from J, the gap between germline ends came to 12 bases.